This TCR beta chain was observed in a study of blood T cells in healthy people across ages. Study-level points and caveats: PBMCs went unsorted, and a conclusive naive versus antigen-experienced comparison was therefore prevented. Per million T cells, TCR beta diversity dropped about linearly as age rose.

This clonotype was found a few times. Its antigen remains unidentified. For the second PCR, which ran for about 6 to 12 cycles, a sample-barcoded 5' primer and a J-beta primer mix were used. TCRdb recomputed calls from the 5' RACE reads with MiXCR, one row per CDR3 protein. There are roughly 680,000 distinct CDR3 sequences in the sample; 49% occur only once, and 25% to 35% lies in the top ten. Germline CDR1 is MNHEY and CDR2 is SVGAGI. Trimming took off 0 bases at V and 10 bases at J, with 12 bases between the two ends. The CDR3 runs 13 residues. The origin of this receptor is a woman in her sixties or seventies in good health. Sequenced: blood. The V call is TRBV6-5, the J call TRBJ2-5; unclear D gene. CDR3 loop: CASSYSGHGNQYF. The CDR3 DNA sequence: TGTGCCAGCAGTTACTCAGGCCATGGGAACCAGTACTTC.